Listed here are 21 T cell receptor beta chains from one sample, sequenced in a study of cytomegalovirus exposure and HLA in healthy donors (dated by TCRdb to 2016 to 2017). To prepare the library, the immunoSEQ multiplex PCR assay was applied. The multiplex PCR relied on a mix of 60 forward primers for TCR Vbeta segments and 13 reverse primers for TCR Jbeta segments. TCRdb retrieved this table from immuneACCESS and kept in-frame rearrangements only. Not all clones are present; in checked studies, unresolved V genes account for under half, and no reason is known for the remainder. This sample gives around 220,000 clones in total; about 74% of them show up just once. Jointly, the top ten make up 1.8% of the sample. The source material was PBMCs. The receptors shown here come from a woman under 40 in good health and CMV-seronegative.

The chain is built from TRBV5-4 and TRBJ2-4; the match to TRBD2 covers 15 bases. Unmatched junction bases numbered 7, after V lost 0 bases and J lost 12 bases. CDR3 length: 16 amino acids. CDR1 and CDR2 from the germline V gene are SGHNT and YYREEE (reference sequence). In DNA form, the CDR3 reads TGTGCCAGCAGCTTGGGGGGACTAGCGGGAGGCAGAAATCAGTACTTC. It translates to CASSLGGLAGGRNQYF.

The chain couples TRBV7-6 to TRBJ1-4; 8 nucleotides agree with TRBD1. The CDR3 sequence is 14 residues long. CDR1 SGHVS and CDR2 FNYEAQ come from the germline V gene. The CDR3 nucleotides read TGTGCTAGCGGGTCCGGGACAGGAAATGAAAAACTGTTTTTT. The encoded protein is CASGSGTGNEKLFF. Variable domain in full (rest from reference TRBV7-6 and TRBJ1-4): GAGVSQSPRYKVTKRGQDVALRCDPISGHVSLYWYRQALGQGPEFLTYFNYEAQQDKSGLPNDRFSAERPEGSISTLTIQRTEQRDSAMYRCASGSGTGNEKLFFGSGTQLSVL.

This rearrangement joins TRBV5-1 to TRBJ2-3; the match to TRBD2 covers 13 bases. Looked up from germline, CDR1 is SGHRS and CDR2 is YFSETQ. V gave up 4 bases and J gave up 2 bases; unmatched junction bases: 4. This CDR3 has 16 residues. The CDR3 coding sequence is TGCGCCAGCAGCGCCGGACTAGCGGGGGCCACAGATACGCAGTATTTT. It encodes CASSAGLAGATDTQYF.

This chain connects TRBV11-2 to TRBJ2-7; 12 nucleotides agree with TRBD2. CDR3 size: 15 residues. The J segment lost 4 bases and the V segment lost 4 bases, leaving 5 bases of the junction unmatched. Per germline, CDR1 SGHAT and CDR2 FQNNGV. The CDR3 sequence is CASSSLAGGQYEQYF. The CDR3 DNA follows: TGTGCCAGCAGCTCTCTAGCGGGAGGGCAGTACGAGCAGTACTTC.

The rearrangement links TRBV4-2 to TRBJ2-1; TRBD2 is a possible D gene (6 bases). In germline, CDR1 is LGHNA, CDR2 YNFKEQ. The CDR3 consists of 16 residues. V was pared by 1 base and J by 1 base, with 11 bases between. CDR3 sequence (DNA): TGTGCCAGCAGCCAAGGGCGGGACCGTTCCTACAATGAGCAGTTCTTC. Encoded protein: CASSQGRDRSYNEQFF.

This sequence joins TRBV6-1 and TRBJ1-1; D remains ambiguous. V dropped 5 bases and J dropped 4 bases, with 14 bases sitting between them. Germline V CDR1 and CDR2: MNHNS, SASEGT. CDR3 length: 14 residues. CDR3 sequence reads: CASSRDNQATEAFF. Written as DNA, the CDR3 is TGTGCCAGCAGTCGAGACAACCAGGCCACTGAAGCTTTCTTT.

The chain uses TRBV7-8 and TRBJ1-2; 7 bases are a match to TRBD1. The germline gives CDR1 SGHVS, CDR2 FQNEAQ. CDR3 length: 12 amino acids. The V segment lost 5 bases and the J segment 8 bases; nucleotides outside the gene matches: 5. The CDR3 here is CASSQQGSGYTF. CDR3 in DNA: TGTGCCAGCAGCCAACAGGGGTCCGGCTACACCTTC.

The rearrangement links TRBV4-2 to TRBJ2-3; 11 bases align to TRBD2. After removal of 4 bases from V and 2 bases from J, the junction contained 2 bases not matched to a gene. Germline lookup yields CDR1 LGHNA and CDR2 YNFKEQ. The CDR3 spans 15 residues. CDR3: CASSPGLADTDTQYF. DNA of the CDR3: TGTGCCAGCAGCCCGGGACTAGCGGACACAGATACGCAGTATTTT.

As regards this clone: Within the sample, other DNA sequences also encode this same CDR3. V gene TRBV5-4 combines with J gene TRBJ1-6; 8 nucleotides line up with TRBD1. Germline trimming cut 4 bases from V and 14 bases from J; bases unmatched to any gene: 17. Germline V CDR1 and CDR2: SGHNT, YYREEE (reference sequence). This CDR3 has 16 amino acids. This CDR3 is CASSPDRDLYSPALHF. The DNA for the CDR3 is TGTGCCAGCAGCCCGGACAGGGACCTTTATTCACCGGCCCTCCACTTT. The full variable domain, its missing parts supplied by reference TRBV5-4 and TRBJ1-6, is ETGVTQSPTHLIKTRGQQVTLRCSSQSGHNTVSWYQQALGQGPQFIFQYYREEENGRGNFPPRFSGLQFPNYSSELNVNALELDDSALYLCASSPDRDLYSPALHFGNGTRLTVT.

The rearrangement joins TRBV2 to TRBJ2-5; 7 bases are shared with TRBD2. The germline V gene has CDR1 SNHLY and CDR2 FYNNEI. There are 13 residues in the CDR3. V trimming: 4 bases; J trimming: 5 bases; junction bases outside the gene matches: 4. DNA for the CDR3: TGTGCCAGCAGTGCCGGGGGGAGCGAGACCCAGTACTTC. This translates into CASSAGGSETQYF.

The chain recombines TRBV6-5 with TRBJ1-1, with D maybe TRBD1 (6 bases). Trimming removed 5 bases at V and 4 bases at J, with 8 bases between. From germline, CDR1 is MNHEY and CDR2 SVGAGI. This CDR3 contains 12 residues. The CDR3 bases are TGTGCCAGCAGTCTGGACAGCACTGAAGCTTTCTTT. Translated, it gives CASSLDSTEAFF.

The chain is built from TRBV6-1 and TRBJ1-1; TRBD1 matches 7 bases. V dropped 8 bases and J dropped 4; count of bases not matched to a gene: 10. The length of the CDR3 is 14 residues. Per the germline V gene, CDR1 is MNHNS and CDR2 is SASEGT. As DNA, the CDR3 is TGTGCCAGCGAAATAAGACAGGGTGGCACTGAAGCTTTCTTT. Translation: CASEIRQGGTEAFF.

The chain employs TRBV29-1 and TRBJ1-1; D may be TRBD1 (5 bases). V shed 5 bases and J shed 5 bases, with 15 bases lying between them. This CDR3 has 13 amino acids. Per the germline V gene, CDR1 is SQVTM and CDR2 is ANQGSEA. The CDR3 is CSVLRVRETEAFF. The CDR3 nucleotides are TGCAGCGTTCTCAGGGTACGGGAGACTGAAGCTTTCTTT.

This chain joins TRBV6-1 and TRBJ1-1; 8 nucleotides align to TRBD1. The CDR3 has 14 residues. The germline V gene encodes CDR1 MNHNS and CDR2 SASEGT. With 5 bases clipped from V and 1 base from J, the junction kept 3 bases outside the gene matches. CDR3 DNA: TGTGCCAGCAGTTTCGACAGGGGGAACACTGAAGCTTTCTTT. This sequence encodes CASSFDRGNTEAFF.

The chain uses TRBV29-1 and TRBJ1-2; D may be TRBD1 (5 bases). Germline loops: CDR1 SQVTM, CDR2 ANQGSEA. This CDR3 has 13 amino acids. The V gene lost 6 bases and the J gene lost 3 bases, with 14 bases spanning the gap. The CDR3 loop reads CSVGGGMDYGYTF. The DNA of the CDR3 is TGCAGCGTGGGCGGGGGTATGGACTATGGCTACACCTTC.

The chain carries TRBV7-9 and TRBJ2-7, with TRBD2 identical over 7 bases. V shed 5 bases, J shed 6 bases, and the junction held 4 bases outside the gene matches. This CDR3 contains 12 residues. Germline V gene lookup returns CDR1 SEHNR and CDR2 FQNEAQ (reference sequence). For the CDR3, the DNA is TGTGCCAGCAGCCCCTCGGGGGGCGAGCAGTACTTC. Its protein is CASSPSGGEQYF. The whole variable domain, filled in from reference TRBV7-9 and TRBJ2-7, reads DTGVSQNPRHKITKRGQNVTFRCDPISEHNRLYWYRQTLGQGPEFLTYFQNEAQLEKSRLLSDRFSAERPKGSFSTLEIQRTEQGDSAMYLCASSPSGGEQYFGPGTRLTVT.

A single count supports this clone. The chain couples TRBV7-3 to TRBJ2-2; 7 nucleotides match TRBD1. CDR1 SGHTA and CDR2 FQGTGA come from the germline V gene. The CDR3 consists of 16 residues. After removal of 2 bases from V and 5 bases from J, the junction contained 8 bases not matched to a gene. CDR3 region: CASSLARGRRTGELFF. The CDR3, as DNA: TGTGCCAGCAGCTTAGCCAGGGGGAGACGTACCGGGGAGCTGTTTTTT.

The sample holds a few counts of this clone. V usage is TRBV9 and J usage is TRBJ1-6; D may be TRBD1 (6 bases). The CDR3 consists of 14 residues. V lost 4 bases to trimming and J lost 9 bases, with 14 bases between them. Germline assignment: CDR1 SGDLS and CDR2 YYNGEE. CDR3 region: CASSLTPTGSPLHF. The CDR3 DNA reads TGTGCCAGCAGCTTGACACCGACAGGTTCACCCCTCCACTTT. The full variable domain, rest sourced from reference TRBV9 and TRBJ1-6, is DSGVTQTPKHLITATGQRVTLRCSPRSGDLSVYWYQQSLDQGLQFLIQYYNGEERAKGNILERFSAQQFPDLHSELNLSSLELGDSALYFCASSLTPTGSPLHFGNGTRLTVT.

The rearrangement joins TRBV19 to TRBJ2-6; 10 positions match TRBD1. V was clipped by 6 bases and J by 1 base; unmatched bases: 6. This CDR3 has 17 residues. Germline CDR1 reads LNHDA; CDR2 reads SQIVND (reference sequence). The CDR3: CASRSRDRGSGANVLTF. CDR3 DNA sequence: TGTGCCAGTAGAAGTAGGGACAGGGGTTCTGGGGCCAACGTCCTGACTTTC.

The CDR3 region has the DNA TGCAGCGCCGGGACAGATGAAGCTTTCTTT. Its protein is CSAGTDEAFF. V and J are TRBV29-1 and TRBJ1-1; 7 bases are a match to TRBD1. Trimming at V came to 7 bases and at J to 7 bases, leaving 3 bases not matched to a gene. Germline V gene data show CDR1 as SQVTM and CDR2 as ANQGSEA. The CDR3 has 10 residues. The full variable domain, rest sourced from reference TRBV29-1 and TRBJ1-1, is SAVISQKPSRDICQRGTSLTIQCQVDSQVTMMFWYRQQPGQSLTLIATANQGSEATYESGFVIDKFPISRPNLTFSTLTVSNMSPEDSSIYLCSAGTDEAFFGQGTRLTVV.

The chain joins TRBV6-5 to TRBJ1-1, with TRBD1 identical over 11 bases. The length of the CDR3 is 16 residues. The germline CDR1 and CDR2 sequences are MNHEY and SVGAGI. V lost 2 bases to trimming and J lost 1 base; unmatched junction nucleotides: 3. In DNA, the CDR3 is TGTGCCAGCAGTTACGGGACAGGGGGGAGGAACACTGAAGCTTTCTTT. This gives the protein CASSYGTGGRNTEAFF.